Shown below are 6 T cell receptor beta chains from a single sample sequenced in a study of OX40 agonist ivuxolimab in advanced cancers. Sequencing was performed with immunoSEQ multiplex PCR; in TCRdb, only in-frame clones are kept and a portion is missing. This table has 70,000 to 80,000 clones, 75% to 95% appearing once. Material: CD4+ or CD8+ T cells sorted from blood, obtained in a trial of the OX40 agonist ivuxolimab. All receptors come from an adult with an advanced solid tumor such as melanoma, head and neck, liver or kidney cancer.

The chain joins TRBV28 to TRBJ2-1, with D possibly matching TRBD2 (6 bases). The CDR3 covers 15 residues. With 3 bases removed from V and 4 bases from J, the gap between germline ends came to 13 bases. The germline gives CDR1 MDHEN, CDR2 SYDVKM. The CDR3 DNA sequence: TGTGCCAGCAGTTTTTATCGGGAGCTATACAATGAGCAGTTCTTC. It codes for CASSFYRELYNEQFF.

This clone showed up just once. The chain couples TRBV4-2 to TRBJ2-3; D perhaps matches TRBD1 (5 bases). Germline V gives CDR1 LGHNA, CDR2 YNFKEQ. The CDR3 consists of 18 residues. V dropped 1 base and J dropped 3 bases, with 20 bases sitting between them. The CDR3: CASSQVPATAGFTDTQYF. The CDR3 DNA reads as TGTGCCAGCAGCCAAGTCCCGGCCACGGCAGGGTTTACAGATACGCAGTATTTT.

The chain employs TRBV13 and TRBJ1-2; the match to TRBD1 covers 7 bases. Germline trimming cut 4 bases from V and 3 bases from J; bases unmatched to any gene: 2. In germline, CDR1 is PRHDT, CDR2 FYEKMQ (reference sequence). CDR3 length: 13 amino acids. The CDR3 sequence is CASSSQGDYGYTF. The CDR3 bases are TGTGCCAGCAGCTCTCAGGGGGACTATGGCTACACCTTC.

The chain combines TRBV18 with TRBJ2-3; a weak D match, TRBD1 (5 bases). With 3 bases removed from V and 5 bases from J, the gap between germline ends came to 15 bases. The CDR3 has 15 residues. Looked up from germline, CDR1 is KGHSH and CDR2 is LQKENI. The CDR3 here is CASSPLGQSLDTQYF. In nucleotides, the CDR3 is TGTGCCAGCTCACCCCTTGGACAATCCTTAGATACGCAGTATTTT.

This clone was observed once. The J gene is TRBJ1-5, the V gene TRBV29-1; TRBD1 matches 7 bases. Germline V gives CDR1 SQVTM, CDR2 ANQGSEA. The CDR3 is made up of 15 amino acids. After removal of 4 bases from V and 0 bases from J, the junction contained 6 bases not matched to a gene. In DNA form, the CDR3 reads TGCAGCGTTGTTACAGGGGCTCATAGCAATCAGCCCCAGCATTTT. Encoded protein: CSVVTGAHSNQPQHF.

The CDR3 loop reads CASSRGAISYNEQFF. The DNA of the CDR3 is TGCGCCAGCAGCCGCGGGGCAATCTCCTACAATGAGCAGTTCTTC. The genes are TRBV4-3 and TRBJ2-1; maybe TRBD2 (6 bases). The V end was cut by 4 bases, the J end by 0 bases, with 10 bases between. This CDR3 has 15 amino acids. The germline V gene has CDR1 LGHNA and CDR2 YSLEER.